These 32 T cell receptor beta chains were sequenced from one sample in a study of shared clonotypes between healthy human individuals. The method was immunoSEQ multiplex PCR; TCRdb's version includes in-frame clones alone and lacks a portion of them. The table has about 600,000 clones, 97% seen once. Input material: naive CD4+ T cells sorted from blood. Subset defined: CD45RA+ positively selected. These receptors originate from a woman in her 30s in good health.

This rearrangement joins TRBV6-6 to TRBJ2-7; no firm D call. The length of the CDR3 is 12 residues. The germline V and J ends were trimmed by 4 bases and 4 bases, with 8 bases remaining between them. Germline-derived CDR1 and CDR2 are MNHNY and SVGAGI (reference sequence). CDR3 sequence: CASSSLMYEQYF. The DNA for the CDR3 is TGTGCCAGCAGTTCCTTGATGTACGAGCAGTACTTC.

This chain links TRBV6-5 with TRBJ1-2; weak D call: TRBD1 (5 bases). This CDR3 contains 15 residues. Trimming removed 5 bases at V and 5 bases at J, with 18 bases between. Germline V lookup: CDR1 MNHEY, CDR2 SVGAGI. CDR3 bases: TGTGCCAGCAGTCGAGGGCTGTTGGGGGGGTATGGCTACACCTTC. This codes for CASSRGLLGGYGYTF.

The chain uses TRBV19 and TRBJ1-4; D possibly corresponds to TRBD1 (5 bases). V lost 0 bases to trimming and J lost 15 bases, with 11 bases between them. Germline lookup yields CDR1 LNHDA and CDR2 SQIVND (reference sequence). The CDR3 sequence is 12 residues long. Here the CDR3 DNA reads TGTGCCAGTAGTATAGAGGGGCTGCGAATGTTTTTT. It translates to CASSIEGLRMFF.

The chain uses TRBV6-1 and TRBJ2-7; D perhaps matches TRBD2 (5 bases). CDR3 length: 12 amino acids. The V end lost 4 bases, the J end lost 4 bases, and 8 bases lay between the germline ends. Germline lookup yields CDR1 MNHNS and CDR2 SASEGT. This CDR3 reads CASSVLAYEQYF. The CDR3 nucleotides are TGTGCCAGCAGTGTCTTAGCGTACGAGCAGTACTTC.

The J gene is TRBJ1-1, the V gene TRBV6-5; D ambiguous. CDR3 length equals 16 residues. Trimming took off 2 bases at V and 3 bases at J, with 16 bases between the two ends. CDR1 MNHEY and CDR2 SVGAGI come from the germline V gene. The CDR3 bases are TGTGCCAGCAGTTACAATGCCCCCCCCGGGGACACTGAAGCTTTCTTT. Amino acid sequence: CASSYNAPPGDTEAFF.

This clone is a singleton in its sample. The CDR3: CASSPGTSFRNEQFF. CDR3 nucleotides: TGTGCCAGCAGCCCGGGGACTAGCTTCCGCAATGAGCAGTTCTTC. The chain carries TRBV7-9 and TRBJ2-1; TRBD2 matches at 9 bases. The J segment lost 6 bases and the V segment lost 5 bases, leaving 8 bases of the junction unmatched. The germline CDR1 and CDR2 sequences are SEHNR and FQNEAQ (reference sequence). The CDR3 is made up of 15 amino acids.

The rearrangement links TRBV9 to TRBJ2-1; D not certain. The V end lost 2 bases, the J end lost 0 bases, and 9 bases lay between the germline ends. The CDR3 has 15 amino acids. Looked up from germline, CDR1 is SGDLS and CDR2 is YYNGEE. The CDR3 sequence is CASSVGHSSYNEQFF. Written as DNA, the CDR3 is TGTGCCAGCAGCGTTGGTCACAGCTCCTACAATGAGCAGTTCTTC.

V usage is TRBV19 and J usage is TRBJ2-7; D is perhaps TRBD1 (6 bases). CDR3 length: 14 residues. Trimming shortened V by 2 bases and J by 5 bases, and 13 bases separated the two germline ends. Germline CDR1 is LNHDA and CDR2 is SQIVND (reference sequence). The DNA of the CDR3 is TGTGCCAGTAGTATAAGGGACATATTCAACGAGCAGTACTTC. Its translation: CASSIRDIFNEQYF.

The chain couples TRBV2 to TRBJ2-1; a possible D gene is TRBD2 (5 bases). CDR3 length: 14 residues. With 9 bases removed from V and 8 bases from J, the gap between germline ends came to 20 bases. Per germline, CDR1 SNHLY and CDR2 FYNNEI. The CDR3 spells CASTGIQTGYEQFF. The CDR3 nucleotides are TGTGCCAGTACCGGGATCCAAACGGGCTATGAGCAGTTCTTC. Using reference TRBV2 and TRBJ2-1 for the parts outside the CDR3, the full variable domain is EPEVTQTPSHQVTQMGQEVILRCVPISNHLYFYWYRQILGQKVEFLVSFYNNEISEKSEIFDDQFSVERPDGSNFTLKIRSTKLEDSAMYFCASTGIQTGYEQFFGPGTRLTVL.

In DNA, the CDR3 is TGCAGTGCTAGAGCGACTCATGAGCAGTTCTTC. It translates to CSARATHEQFF. The chain employs TRBV20-1 and TRBJ2-1; D remains ambiguous. This CDR3 has 11 residues. Trimming removed 1 base from V and 8 bases from J, with 6 bases in between. Germline CDR1 reads DFQATT; CDR2 reads SNEGSKA (reference sequence).

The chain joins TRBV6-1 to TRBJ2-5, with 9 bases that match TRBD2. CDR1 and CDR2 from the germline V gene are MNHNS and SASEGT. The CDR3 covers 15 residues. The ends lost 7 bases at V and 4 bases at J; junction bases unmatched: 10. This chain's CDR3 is CASTIRGLAPETQYF. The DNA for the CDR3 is TGTGCCAGCACCATCAGGGGACTAGCCCCAGAGACCCAGTACTTC.

The CDR3 DNA reads as TGCGCCAGCAGCTTGAGGGGACTGAACACTGAAGCTTTCTTT. Translating gives CASSLRGLNTEAFF. V usage is TRBV5-1 and J usage is TRBJ1-1, with D tentatively TRBD1 (5 bases). Germline V gene data show CDR1 as SGHRS and CDR2 as YFSETQ. With 1 base removed from V and 0 bases from J, the gap between germline ends came to 7 bases. CDR3 length equals 14 residues.

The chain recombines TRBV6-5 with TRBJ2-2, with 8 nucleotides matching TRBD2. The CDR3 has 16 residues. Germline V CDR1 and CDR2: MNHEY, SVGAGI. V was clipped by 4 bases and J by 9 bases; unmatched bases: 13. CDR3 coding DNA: TGTGCCAGCAGTTTCGGAGCGGGAGTTTACCTATGGGAGCTGTTTTTT. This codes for CASSFGAGVYLWELFF.

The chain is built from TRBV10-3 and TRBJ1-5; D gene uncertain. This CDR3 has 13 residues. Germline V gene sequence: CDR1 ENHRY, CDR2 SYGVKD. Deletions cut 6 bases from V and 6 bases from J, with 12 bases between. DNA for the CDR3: TGTGCCATCAGACCAGGTCCGGGTCAGCCCCAGCATTTT. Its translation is CAIRPGPGQPQHF.

The CDR3 sequence is CASSFTGTSSNEQFF. The CDR3 DNA reads TGTGCCAGCAGCTTTACCGGGACTAGCTCCAATGAGCAGTTCTTC. The chain links TRBV7-9 to TRBJ2-1; 9 nucleotides align to TRBD2. Germline CDR1 SEHNR, CDR2 FQNEAQ (reference sequence). The trim removed 3 bases at V and 6 bases at J, leaving 6 bases unmatched. The CDR3 covers 15 residues. Full variable domain (outside the CDR3, taken from reference TRBV7-9 and TRBJ2-1): DTGVSQNPRHKITKRGQNVTFRCDPISEHNRLYWYRQTLGQGPEFLTYFQNEAQLEKSRLLSDRFSAERPKGSFSTLEIQRTEQGDSAMYLCASSFTGTSSNEQFFGPGTRLTVL.

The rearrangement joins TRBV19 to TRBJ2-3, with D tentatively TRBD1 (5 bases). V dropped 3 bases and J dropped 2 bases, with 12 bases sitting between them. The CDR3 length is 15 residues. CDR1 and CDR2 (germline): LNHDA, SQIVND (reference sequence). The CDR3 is CASSMTRQYTDTQYF. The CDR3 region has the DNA TGTGCCAGTAGTATGACGCGACAGTACACAGATACGCAGTATTTT. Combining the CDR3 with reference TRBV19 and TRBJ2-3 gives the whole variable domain DGGITQSPKYLFRKEGQNVTLSCEQNLNHDAMYWYRQDPGQGLRLIYYSQIVNDFQKGDIAEGYSVSREKKESFPLTVTSAQKNPTAFYLCASSMTRQYTDTQYFGPGTRLTVL.

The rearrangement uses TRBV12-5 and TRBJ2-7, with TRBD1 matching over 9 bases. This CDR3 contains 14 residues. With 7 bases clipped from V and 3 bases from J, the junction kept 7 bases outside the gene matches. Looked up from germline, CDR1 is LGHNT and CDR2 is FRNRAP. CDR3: CASAGGTGIYEQYF. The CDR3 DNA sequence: TGTGCTAGTGCCGGGGGGACAGGGATCTACGAGCAGTACTTC.

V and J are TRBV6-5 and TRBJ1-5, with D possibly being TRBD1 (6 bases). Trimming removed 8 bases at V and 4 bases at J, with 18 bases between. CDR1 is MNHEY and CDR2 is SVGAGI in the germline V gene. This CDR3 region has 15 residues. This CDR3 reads CASREAGALNQPQHF. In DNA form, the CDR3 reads TGTGCCAGCCGAGAGGCAGGGGCCCTTAATCAGCCCCAGCATTTT.

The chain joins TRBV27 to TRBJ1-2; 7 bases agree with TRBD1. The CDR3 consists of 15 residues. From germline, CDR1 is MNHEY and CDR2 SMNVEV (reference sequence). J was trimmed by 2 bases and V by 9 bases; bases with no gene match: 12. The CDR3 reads CASQLTGTVNYGYTF. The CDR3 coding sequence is TGTGCCAGTCAATTAACCGGGACAGTAAACTATGGCTACACCTTC.

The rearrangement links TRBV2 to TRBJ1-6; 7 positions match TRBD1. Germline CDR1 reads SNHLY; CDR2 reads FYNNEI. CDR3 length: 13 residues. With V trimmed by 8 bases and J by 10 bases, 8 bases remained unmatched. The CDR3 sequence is CASAYQGGSPLHF. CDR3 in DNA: TGTGCCAGCGCCTACCAGGGGGGATCACCCCTCCACTTT.

The CDR3 spells CALGQGSTDTQYF. CDR3 coding DNA: TGTGCCTTGGGACAGGGCTCCACAGATACGCAGTATTTT. The rearrangement links TRBV30 to TRBJ2-3; 9 bases are shared with TRBD1. V shed 7 bases and J 2 bases; nucleotides not matched to a gene: 4. CDR3 length: 13 residues. CDR1 GTSNPN and CDR2 SVGIG come from the germline V gene (reference sequence).

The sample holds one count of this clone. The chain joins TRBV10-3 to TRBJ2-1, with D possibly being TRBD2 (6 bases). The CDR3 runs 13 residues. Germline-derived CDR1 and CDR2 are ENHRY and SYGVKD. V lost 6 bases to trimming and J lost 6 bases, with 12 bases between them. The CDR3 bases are TGTGCCATCAGACCCGCCGGGGGCAATGAGCAGTTCTTC. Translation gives CAIRPAGGNEQFF.

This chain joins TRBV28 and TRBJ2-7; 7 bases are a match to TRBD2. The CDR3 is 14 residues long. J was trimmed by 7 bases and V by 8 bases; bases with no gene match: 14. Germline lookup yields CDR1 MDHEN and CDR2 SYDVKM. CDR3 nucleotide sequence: TGTGCCAGCCGCTCGGGCGGGAGAGTAAGGGAGCAGTACTTC. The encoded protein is CASRSGGRVREQYF.

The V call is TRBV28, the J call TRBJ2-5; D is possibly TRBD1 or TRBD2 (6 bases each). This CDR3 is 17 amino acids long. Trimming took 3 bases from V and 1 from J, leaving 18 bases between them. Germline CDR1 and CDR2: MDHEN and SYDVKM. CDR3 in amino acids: CASSFRGAGTSQETQYF. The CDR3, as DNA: TGTGCCAGCAGTTTCAGGGGCGCGGGGACCTCCCAAGAGACCCAGTACTTC.

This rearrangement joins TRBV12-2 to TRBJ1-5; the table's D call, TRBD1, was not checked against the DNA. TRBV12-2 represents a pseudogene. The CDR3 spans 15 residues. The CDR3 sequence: CASRQPGTGSEPQHF. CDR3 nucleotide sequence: TGTGCAAGTCGCCAACCCGGGACAGGGAGTGAGCCCCAGCATTTT.

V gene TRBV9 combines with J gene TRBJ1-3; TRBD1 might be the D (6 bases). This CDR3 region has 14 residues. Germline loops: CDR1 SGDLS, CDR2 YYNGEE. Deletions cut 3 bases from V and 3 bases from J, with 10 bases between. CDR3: CASSAHRVGNTIYF. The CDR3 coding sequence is TGTGCCAGCAGCGCCCACAGGGTTGGAAACACCATATATTTT.

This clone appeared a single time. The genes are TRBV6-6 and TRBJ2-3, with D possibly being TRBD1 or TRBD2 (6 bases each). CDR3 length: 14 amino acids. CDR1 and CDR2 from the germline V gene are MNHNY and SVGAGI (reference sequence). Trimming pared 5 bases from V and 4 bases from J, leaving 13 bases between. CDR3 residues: CASSPSGAADTQYF. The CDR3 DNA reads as TGTGCCAGCAGTCCCTCGGGGGCGGCAGATACGCAGTATTTT.

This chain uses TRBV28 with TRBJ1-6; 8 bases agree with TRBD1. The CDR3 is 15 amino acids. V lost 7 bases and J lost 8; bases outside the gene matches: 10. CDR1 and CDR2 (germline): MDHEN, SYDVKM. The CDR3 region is CASTGGQGLDSPLHF. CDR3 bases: TGTGCCAGCACAGGTGGACAGGGCCTGGATTCACCCCTCCACTTT.

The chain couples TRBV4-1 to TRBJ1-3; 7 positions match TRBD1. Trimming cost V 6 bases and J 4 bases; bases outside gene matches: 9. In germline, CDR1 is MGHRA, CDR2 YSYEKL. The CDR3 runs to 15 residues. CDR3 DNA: TGCGCCAGCAGTAAAGGAGGGGGCACCGGAAACACCATATATTTT. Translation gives CASSKGGGTGNTIYF.

The CDR3 loop reads CASSLARWTGAGDTQYF. The CDR3 DNA reads TGTGCCAGTAGTCTAGCTAGATGGACAGGGGCAGGAGATACGCAGTATTTT. The chain combines TRBV19 with TRBJ2-3; TRBD1 aligns across 9 bases. This CDR3 is built from 17 residues. Per the germline V gene, CDR1 is LNHDA and CDR2 is SQIVND (reference sequence). J was trimmed by 5 bases and V by 5 bases; bases with no gene match: 14.

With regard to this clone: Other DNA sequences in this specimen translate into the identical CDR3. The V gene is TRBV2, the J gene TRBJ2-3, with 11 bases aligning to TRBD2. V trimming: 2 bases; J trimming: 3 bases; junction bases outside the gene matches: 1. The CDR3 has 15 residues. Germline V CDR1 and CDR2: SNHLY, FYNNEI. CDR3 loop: CASSELAGGTDTQYF. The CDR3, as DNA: TGTGCCAGCAGTGAACTAGCGGGAGGTACAGATACGCAGTATTTT.

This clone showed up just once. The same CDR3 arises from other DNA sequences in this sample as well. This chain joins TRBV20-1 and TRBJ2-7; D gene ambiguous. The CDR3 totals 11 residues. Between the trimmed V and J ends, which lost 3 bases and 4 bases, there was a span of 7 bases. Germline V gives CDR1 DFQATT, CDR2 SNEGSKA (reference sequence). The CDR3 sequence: CSARAGYEQYF. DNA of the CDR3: TGCAGTGCTAGGGCTGGATACGAGCAGTACTTC.